This entry features one TCR beta chain sequence. The sample originates from a study of blood T cell repertoires in COVID-19. For the study at large: There were acute and convalescent COVID-19 samples, and they came from the United States, Italy and Spain. PBMCs, B-cell-depleted T cells, or T cells were the source of the cDNA or gDNA that made up the material.

How the authors handled the data: Amplifying reference gene primers gave estimates of nucleated cell counts. Libraries were prepared by immunoSEQ multiplex PCR; TCRdb keeps only in-frame clonotypes and omits some of them. Clonal size and the V and J genes are those of that table, whereas D and trimming came from the DNA. The sample holds 100,000 to 150,000 clones; around three quarters are singletons and the top ten take 37%. Trimming removed 7 bases from V and 7 bases from J; junction bases left unmatched: 7. The CDR3 is 14 amino acids. Germline CDR1 MDHEN, CDR2 SYDVKM. This sequence was found in a man in his forties with active or convalescent COVID-19. The chain couples TRBV28 to TRBJ1-2; 12 bases align to TRBD1. The sequencing input was peripheral blood. CDR3 DNA sequence: TGTGCCAGCACCTTGGGACAGGGGGCGAGTGGCTACACCTTC. This encodes CASTLGQGASGYTF.